The rows below give T cell receptor beta chains drawn from one sample of a study of shared clonotypes between healthy human individuals. Sequencing used immunoSEQ multiplex PCR; TCRdb keeps in-frame clones, though not all of them. The sample lists about 380,000 clones, around 96% occurring once. Source material: memory CD8+ T cells sorted from blood. The receptors were gathered from a man aged 25 to 40 in good health. CDR3s include the opening cysteine and the closing phenylalanine or tryptophan. A D gene is named only where the DNA matches it firmly. Expanded clones get a size class; other rows say once, few or many, or leave the size out.

J	size	V	D	CDR3	DNA
TRBJ2-3	NA	TRBV9	TRBD2	CASSVVASGRDTQYF	TGTGCCAGCAGCGTAGTGGCTAGCGGGAGGGATACGCAGTATTTT
TRBJ1-1	NA	TRBV28	TRBD1	CASNLAGGTGFTEAFF	TGTGCCAGCAATCTTGCGGGTGGGACAGGGTTCACTGAAGCTTTCTTT
TRBJ2-1	NA	TRBV5-5	TRBD2	CASRDRGGLAGDYNEQFF	TGTGCCAGCAGGGATAGGGGAGGACTAGCGGGAGACTACAATGAGCAGTTCTTC
TRBJ2-1	NA	TRBV25-1	NA	CASRYSSYNEQFF	TGTGCCAGCAGGTACAGCTCCTACAATGAGCAGTTCTTC
TRBJ2-2	NA	TRBV11-3	TRBD2	CASSLGLSGEGTGELFF	TGTGCCAGCAGCTTAGGTTTGAGCGGGGAAGGGACCGGGGAGCTGTTTTTT
TRBJ2-1	NA	TRBV25-1	NA	CASSERGGYNEQFF	TGTGCCAGCAGTGAACGGGGCGGGTACAATGAGCAGTTCTTC
TRBJ2-5	NA	TRBV5-1	TRBD2	CASSSGTSGRLKTQYF	TGCGCCAGCAGCTCTGGGACTAGCGGGAGGCTGAAGACCCAGTACTTC
TRBJ2-5	once	TRBV6-1	NA	CASRLNRAQETQYF	TGTGCCAGCAGACTGAACAGGGCCCAAGAGACCCAGTACTTC
TRBJ1-4	NA	TRBV5-4	NA	CASSGGLGRREKLFF	TGTGCCAGCAGCGGCGGATTGGGGAGACGCGAAAAACTGTTTTTT
TRBJ2-7	NA	TRBV5-6	NA	CASSLVNDYEQYF	TGTGCCAGCAGCTTGGTTAACGACTACGAGCAGTACTTC
TRBJ2-7	once	TRBV28	NA	CASSPTRLYEQYF	TGTGCCAGCAGCCCGACTAGGCTCTACGAGCAGTACTTC
TRBJ1-5	NA	TRBV28	NA	CASRSGGAGRQPQHF	TGTGCCAGCCGGTCGGGGGGGGCAGGGAGACAGCCCCAGCATTTT
TRBJ2-1	NA	TRBV5-4	NA	CASSLDRVIVTNEQFF	TGTGCCAGCAGCCTTGACAGAGTAATAGTAACCAATGAGCAGTTCTTC
TRBJ2-3	NA	TRBV4-1	NA	CASSQERTRSTDTQYF	TGCGCCAGCAGCCAAGAAAGGACTCGGAGCACAGATACGCAGTATTTT
TRBJ2-2	once	TRBV11-2	NA	CASSLTGELFF	TGTGCCAGCAGCCTCACCGGGGAGCTGTTTTTT
TRBJ1-1	NA	TRBV4-1	NA	CASSQDTTGNLRRAFF	TGCGCCAGCAGCCAAGACACCACCGGGAACCTAAGGAGGGCTTTCTTT
TRBJ1-5	NA	TRBV19	NA	CASTWGLSNQPQHF	TGTGCCAGTACGTGGGGGCTTAGCAATCAGCCCCAGCATTTT
TRBJ2-7	NA	TRBV12-2	NA	CASRLTAGHSYEQYF	TGTGCAAGTCGCTTAACTGCAGGGCACTCCTACGAGCAGTACTTC
TRBJ1-4	NA	TRBV7-9	TRBD1	CASSLREGQRNEKLFF	TGTGCCAGCAGCTTAAGGGAGGGACAGCGAAATGAAAAACTGTTTTTT
TRBJ2-2	NA	TRBV19	NA	CASSMGASFTGELFF	TGTGCCAGTAGTATGGGGGCTAGCTTCACCGGGGAGCTGTTTTTT
TRBJ2-7	NA	TRBV4-1	NA	CASSQGLTGSPYEQYF	TGCGCCAGCAGCCAAGGGCTGACGGGTTCTCCCTACGAGCAGTACTTC
TRBJ2-3	NA	TRBV5-6	NA	CASSLASSTDTQYF	TGTGCCAGCAGCTTGGCTAGCTCCACAGATACGCAGTATTTT
TRBJ2-5	NA	TRBV6-6	NA	CASGDGAGVETQYF	TGTGCCAGCGGTGACGGGGCAGGGGTAGAGACCCAGTACTTC
TRBJ2-1	NA	TRBV7-3	NA	CASSLTSSYEQFF	TGTGCCAGCAGCTTAACTAGCAGTTATGAGCAGTTCTTC
TRBJ2-4	NA	TRBV4-2	TRBD1	CASSQGDRSGNIQYF	TGTGCCAGCAGCCAAGGGGACAGGTCGGGAAACATTCAGTACTTC
TRBJ2-1	NA	TRBV28	TRBD2	CASRPSGTYNEQFF	TGTGCCAGCAGACCTAGCGGGACTTACAATGAGCAGTTCTTC
TRBJ2-5	NA	TRBV5-1	TRBD2	CASSSGLAYQETQYF	TGCGCCAGCAGCTCAGGACTAGCGTATCAAGAGACCCAGTACTTC
TRBJ2-1	NA	TRBV13	NA	CASSWPGRNNEQFF	TGTGCCAGCAGCTGGCCGGGAAGGAACAATGAGCAGTTCTTC
TRBJ2-3	NA	TRBV5-1	NA	CASSSSYLRPSTDTQYF	TGCGCCAGCAGCTCCTCCTACCTACGCCCTAGCACAGATACGCAGTATTTT
TRBJ1-3	NA	TRBV6-5	NA	CASSRSMYRNTIYF	TGTGCCAGCAGCCGTTCGATGTACAGAAACACCATATATTTT
TRBJ2-6	NA	TRBV27	NA	CASRTSGANVLTF	TGTGCCAGCAGGACCTCTGGGGCCAACGTCCTGACTTTC
TRBJ2-7	NA	TRBV28	NA	CASSGGEQYF	TGTGCCAGCAGTGGGGGAGAGCAGTACTTC
TRBJ1-1	NA	TRBV30	TRBD1	CAWPRTGPTEAFF	TGTGCCTGGCCGCGGACAGGGCCCACTGAAGCTTTCTTT
TRBJ2-1	NA	TRBV19	TRBD2	CASGRLAGYYNEQFF	TGTGCCAGTGGCCGACTAGCGGGGTACTACAATGAGCAGTTCTTC
TRBJ2-2	NA	TRBV7-9	NA	CASNSPQASSPGELFF	TGTGCCAGCAACTCCCCCCAGGCTAGCAGTCCCGGGGAGCTGTTTTTT
TRBJ2-1	NA	TRBV5-1	TRBD2	CASSAFRLAEGNEQFF	TGCGCCAGCAGCGCATTTCGACTAGCGGAAGGCAATGAGCAGTTCTTC
TRBJ2-1	NA	TRBV4-1	NA	CASSQVASGLNEQFF	TGCGCCAGCAGCCAAGTAGCTAGTGGCTTGAATGAGCAGTTCTTC
TRBJ2-3	NA	TRBV7-3	NA	CASSLRGAGNTDTQYF	TGTGCCAGCAGCTTAAGGGGGGCTGGGAACACAGATACGCAGTATTTT
TRBJ2-3	NA	TRBV5-1	TRBD2	CASSKTTSGMSSADTQYF	TGCGCCAGCAGCAAAACGACTAGCGGGATGAGCAGCGCAGATACGCAGTATTTT
TRBJ1-5	once	TRBV5-4	NA	CASSLAGTSLVYSNQPQHF	TGTGCCAGCAGCTTGGCCGGGACATCTTTGGTCTATAGCAATCAGCCCCAGCATTTT
TRBJ2-1	NA	TRBV4-1	TRBD2	CASSIQLAGGPEQFF	TGCGCCAGCAGCATTCAACTAGCGGGAGGGCCGGAGCAGTTCTTC
TRBJ2-1	NA	TRBV5-8	NA	CASSLEWGEQFF	TGTGCCAGCAGCTTGGAGTGGGGGGAGCAGTTCTTC
TRBJ2-7	once	TRBV6-1	NA	CASSGQASYEQYF	TGTGCCAGCAGTGGACAGGCCTCCTACGAGCAGTACTTC
TRBJ2-5	NA	TRBV5-1	NA	CASSPLGLKETQYF	TGCGCCAGCAGCCCGCTGGGGCTTAAAGAGACCCAGTACTTC
TRBJ2-7	NA	TRBV29-1	NA	CSVAGTYYEQYF	TGCAGCGTCGCCGGGACGTACTACGAGCAGTACTTC
TRBJ1-2	NA	TRBV5-4	TRBD1	CASSPGTGSLNYGYTF	TGTGCCAGCAGTCCCGGGACAGGGAGCCTTAACTATGGCTACACCTTC
TRBJ2-1	NA	TRBV7-2	TRBD2	CASSSGLAGLGEQFF	TGTGCCAGCAGCTCGGGACTAGCGGGATTGGGTGAGCAGTTCTTC
TRBJ2-3	NA	TRBV30	TRBD2	CAWRRLAHTDTQYF	TGTGCCTGGAGAAGACTAGCCCACACAGATACGCAGTATTTT
TRBJ2-1	NA	TRBV11-3	NA	CASSLGGTVQTVNNEQFF	TGTGCCAGCAGCTTAGGGGGGACTGTACAAACCGTTAACAATGAGCAGTTCTTC
TRBJ2-2	NA	TRBV5-1	NA	CASSKGENTGELFF	TGCGCCAGCAGCAAGGGGGAGAACACCGGGGAGCTGTTTTTT
TRBJ1-6	NA	TRBV2	NA	CASSVTGTNSPLHF	TGTGCCAGCAGTGTTACAGGGACGAATTCACCCCTCCACTTT
TRBJ2-1	once	TRBV7-2	NA	CASSRAVFGRPNEQFF	TGTGCCAGCAGCCGAGCGGTTTTTGGGCGTCCCAATGAGCAGTTCTTC
TRBJ1-1	NA	TRBV10-3	NA	CAISATNTEAFF	TGTGCCATCAGCGCAACGAACACTGAAGCTTTCTTT
TRBJ2-7	NA	TRBV2	NA	CASRRGALSNEQYF	TGTGCCAGCAGGAGGGGGGCCCTCTCGAACGAGCAGTACTTC
TRBJ2-3	NA	TRBV19	TRBD2	CASRRTSGTADTQYF	TGTGCCAGTAGAAGGACTAGCGGGACGGCAGATACGCAGTATTTT
TRBJ2-1	NA	TRBV11-2	NA	CASSLTPLRVSYNEQFF	TGTGCCAGCAGCTTAACCCCCCTTAGGGTATCCTACAATGAGCAGTTCTTC
TRBJ2-3	NA	TRBV5-1	TRBD1	CASSLDRGTDTQYF	TGCGCCAGCAGCCTTGACAGGGGGACAGATACGCAGTATTTT
TRBJ2-7	NA	TRBV28	NA	CASSGWGVTYEQYF	TGTGCCAGCAGTGGCTGGGGAGTAACCTACGAGCAGTACTTC